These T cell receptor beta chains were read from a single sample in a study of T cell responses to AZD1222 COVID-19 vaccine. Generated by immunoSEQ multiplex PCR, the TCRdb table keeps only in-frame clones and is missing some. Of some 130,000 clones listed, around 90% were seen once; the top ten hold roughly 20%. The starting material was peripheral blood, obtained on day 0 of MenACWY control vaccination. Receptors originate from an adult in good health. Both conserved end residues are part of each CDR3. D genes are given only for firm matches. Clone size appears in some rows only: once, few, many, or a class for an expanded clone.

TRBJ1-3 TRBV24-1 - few CATSDGTRRNTIYF TGTGCCACCAGTGATGGAACTCGACGGAACACCATATATTTT
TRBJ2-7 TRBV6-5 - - CASSLDRGDKQYF TGTGCCAGCAGCCTAGATCGGGGGGACAAGCAGTACTTC
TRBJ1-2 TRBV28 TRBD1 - CASSPQGALGYTF TGTGCCAGCAGTCCACAGGGGGCGTTGGGCTACACCTTC
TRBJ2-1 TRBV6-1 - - CASSDFFGVSTNEQFF TGTGCCAGCAGTGACTTCTTTGGGGTTTCAACGAATGAGCAGTTCTTC
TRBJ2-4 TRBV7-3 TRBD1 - CASSVTGTVKNIQYF TGTGCCAGCAGCGTCACAGGGACAGTCAAAAACATTCAGTACTTC
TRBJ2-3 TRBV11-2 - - CASSIIADTQYF TGTGCCAGCAGCATCATCGCAGATACGCAGTATTTT
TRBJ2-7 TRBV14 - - CASSQWKGYEQYF TGTGCCAGCAGCCAATGGAAGGGCTACGAGCAGTACTTC
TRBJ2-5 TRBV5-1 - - CASSAQETQYF TGCGCCAGCAGCGCCCAAGAGACCCAGTACTTC
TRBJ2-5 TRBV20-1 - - CSAWRGTQYF TGCAGTGCTTGGAGGGGGACCCAGTACTTC
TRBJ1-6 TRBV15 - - CATSSRGANSPLHF TGTGCCACCAGCAGCAGGGGCGCAAATTCACCCCTCCACTTT
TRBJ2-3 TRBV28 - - CASSSILPGPTDTQYF TGTGCCAGCAGTTCAATCCTCCCCGGCCCCACAGATACGCAGTATTTT
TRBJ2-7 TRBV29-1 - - CSVEGAEQYF TGCAGCGTTGAGGGAGCCGAGCAGTACTTC
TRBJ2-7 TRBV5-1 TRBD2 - CASSFTAGAEEQYF TGCGCCAGCAGCTTTACAGCGGGAGCGGAGGAGCAGTACTTC
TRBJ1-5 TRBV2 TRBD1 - CASSAQGQGFQPQHF TGTGCCAGCAGCGCGCAAGGACAGGGCTTTCAGCCCCAGCATTTT
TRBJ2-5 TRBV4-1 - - CASSQAGVGVGTQYF TGCGCCAGCAGCCAGGCAGGGGTCGGGGTCGGGACCCAGTACTTC
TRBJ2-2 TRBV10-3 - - CAIRLQFWGVFNTGELFF TGTGCCATCAGATTACAGTTTTGGGGGGTTTTCAACACCGGGGAGCTGTTTTTT
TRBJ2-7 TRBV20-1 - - CSASIQGRRNEQYF TGCAGTGCTAGTATCCAGGGACGAAGAAACGAGCAGTACTTC
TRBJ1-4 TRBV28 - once CASSGGTGNEKLFF TGTGCCAGCAGTGGTGGAACAGGGAATGAAAAACTGTTTTTT